This paragraph reports one TCR beta chain. What it binds is unknown. This entry belongs to a study of response to subunit inactivated influenza vaccine. Study-level points and caveats: The authors put forward the suggestion that each seasonal influenza vaccination may bring in only a limited number of new T cells.

This CDR3 has 15 amino acids. The V and J ends lost 4 bases and 7 bases, in that order; junction bases with no gene match: 6. TCRdb reprocessed the RT-PCR reads with MiXCR, giving one entry per CDR3 protein. The sample yields about 520,000 distinct CDR3 sequences, 25% seen once. The sequences come from CD4+ T cells sorted from PBMCs, collected roughly 5 days after vaccination. The TCR sequence derives from a man in his fifties or sixties who received an inactivated influenza vaccine. The chain is built from TRBV12-3 or TRBV12-4 and TRBJ2-2; 10 bases are a match to TRBD1. CDR3 coding DNA: TGTGCCAGCAGTTACGGGACAGGGGTGGGCGGGGAGCTGTTTTTT. Translation gives CASSYGTGVGGELFF.